A selection of T cell receptor beta chains follows, all from one sample in a study of blood T cell repertoires in COVID-19. Assay used: immunoSEQ multiplex PCR; TCRdb lists only in-frame clones, some missing. The table lists tens of thousands of clones, around four fifths of them singletons, with around 19% in the top ten. Sequencing was done on a sample of peripheral blood. The receptors come from a woman aged 50 to 60 with active or convalescent COVID-19. Both conserved end residues are part of each CDR3. D genes are given only for firm matches. Some rows have no size entry. The others give once, few or many, or a class for an expanded clone.

D	V	size	J	DNA	CDR3
NA	TRBV7-9	NA	TRBJ2-1	TGTGCCAGCAGCTTTTACTACAATGAGCAGTTCTTC	CASSFYYNEQFF
NA	TRBV29-1	NA	TRBJ2-7	TGCAGCGTTGGAAAGGGGGAAGGCTACGAGCAGTACTTC	CSVGKGEGYEQYF
NA	TRBV3-1/TRBV3-2	NA	TRBJ1-5	TGTGCCAGCAGCCAAGGGGCGAATCAGCCCCAGCATTTT	CASSQGANQPQHF
NA	TRBV7-9	NA	TRBJ1-2	TGTGCCAGCAGCTCGGAGTACTGGGGCTACACCTTC	CASSSEYWGYTF
TRBD2	TRBV4-1	NA	TRBJ2-2	TGCGCCAGCAGCCAAGATCCGGGACTAGATACCGGGGAGCTGTTTTTT	CASSQDPGLDTGELFF
TRBD1	TRBV12-3/TRBV12-4	NA	TRBJ2-3	TGTGCCAGCAGTTTCAGGGGGCGGGATACGCAGTATTTT	CASSFRGRDTQYF
TRBD2	TRBV5-4	NA	TRBJ2-2	TGTGCCAGCAGCTTGGCCGTGGGCGGGAGCGCCGGGGAGCTGTTTTTT	CASSLAVGGSAGELFF
NA	TRBV11-2	NA	TRBJ2-7	TGTGCCAGCAGCTTAGAAGGCAGGGTCTACGAGCAGTACTTC	CASSLEGRVYEQYF
NA	TRBV3-1/TRBV3-2	many	TRBJ1-1	TGTGCCAGCAGAATGCACGTCGGCGGCACTGAAGCTTTCTTT	CASRMHVGGTEAFF
TRBD2	TRBV24-1	NA	TRBJ2-2	TGTGCCACCAGTGATTTGCAGGCTAGCGGCACCGGGGAGCTGTTTTTT	CATSDLQASGTGELFF
TRBD1	TRBV12-3/TRBV12-4	NA	TRBJ2-7	TGTGCCAGCAGAACAGGGGGCGACGAGCAGTACTTC	CASRTGGDEQYF
NA	TRBV4-1	NA	TRBJ2-7	TGCGCCAGCAGCCAAGATCCTGCGGGAAGGGGTCGTGATTACCCCTACGAGCAGTACTTC	CASSQDPAGRGRDYPYEQYF
NA	TRBV19	NA	TRBJ2-5	TGTGCCAGTACTAGGACTTCGACCGCGGACGAGACCCAGTACTTC	CASTRTSTADETQYF
TRBD2	TRBV18	NA	TRBJ2-1	TGTGCCAGCTCACCACTGACTAGCGGGTACAATGAGCAGTTCTTC	CASSPLTSGYNEQFF